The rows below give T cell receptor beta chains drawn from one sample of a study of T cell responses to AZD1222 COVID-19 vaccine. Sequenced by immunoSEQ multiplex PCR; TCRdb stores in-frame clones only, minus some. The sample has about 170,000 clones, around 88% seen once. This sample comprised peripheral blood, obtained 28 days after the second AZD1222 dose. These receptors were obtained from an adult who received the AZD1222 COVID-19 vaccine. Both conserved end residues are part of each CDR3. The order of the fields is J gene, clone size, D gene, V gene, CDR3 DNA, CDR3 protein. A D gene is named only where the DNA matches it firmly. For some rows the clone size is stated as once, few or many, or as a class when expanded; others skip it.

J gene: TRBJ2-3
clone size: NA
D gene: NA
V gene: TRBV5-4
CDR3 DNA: TGTGCCAGCAGCTCACGGACGGGAACAGATACGCAGTATTTT
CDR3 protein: CASSSRTGTDTQYF

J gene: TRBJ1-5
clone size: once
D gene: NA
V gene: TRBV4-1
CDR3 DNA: TGCGCCAGCAGCCAAGATGGCCCTAGCCGCCCCCAGCATTTT
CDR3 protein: CASSQDGPSRPQHF

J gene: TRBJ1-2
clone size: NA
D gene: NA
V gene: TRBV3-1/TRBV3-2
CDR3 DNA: TGTGCCAGCAGCCAAGATCCACAGGTGCAGAGTGGCTACACCTTC
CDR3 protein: CASSQDPQVQSGYTF

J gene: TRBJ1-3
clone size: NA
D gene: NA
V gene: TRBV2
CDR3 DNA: TGTGCCAGCAGTGAAACCCGGGCACGGGCTGGAAACACCATATATTTT
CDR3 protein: CASSETRARAGNTIYF

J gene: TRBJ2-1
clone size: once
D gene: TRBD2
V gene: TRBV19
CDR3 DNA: TGTGCCAGTTGGACTAGCGGGTACAATGAGCAGTTCTTC
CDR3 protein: CASWTSGYNEQFF

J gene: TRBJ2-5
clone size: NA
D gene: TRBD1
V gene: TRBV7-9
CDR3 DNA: TGTGCCAGCAGCCCATTGGGGACAGGCCAAGAGACCCAGTACTTC
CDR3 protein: CASSPLGTGQETQYF

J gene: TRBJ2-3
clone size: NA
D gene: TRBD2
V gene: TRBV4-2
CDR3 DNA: TGTGCCAGCAGCCCCGAACCGGCTAGCGGGGGCCCTAGCACAGATACGCAGTATTTT
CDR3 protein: CASSPEPASGGPSTDTQYF

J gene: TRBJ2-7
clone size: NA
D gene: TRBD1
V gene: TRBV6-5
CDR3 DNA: TGTGCCAGCAGCAACCGGGACAGGGCAACCTACGAGCAGTACTTC
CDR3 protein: CASSNRDRATYEQYF

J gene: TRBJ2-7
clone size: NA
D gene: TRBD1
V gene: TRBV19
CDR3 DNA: TGTGCCAGCAGGACAGGGAGCTCCTACGAGCAGTACTTC
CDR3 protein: CASRTGSSYEQYF

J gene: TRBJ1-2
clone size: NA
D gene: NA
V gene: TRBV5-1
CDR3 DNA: TGCGCCAGCAGCCAAAGGGACGACCCCTATGGCTACACCTTC
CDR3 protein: CASSQRDDPYGYTF

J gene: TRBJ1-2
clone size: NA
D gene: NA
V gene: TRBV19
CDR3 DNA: TGTGCCAGTAAAGACTGGGGCGCAAACGATTATGGCTACACCTTC
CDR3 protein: CASKDWGANDYGYTF

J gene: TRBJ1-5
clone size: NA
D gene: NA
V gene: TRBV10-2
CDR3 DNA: TGCGCCAGCAGCCCCAACTATCAGCCCCAGCATTTT
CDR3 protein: CASSPNYQPQHF

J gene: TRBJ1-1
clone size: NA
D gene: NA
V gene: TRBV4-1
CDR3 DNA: TGCGCCAGCAGCCAAGATGGCGGGACGGCGGAAGCTTTCTTT
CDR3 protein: CASSQDGGTAEAFF

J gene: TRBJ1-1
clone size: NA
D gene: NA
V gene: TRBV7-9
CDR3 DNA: TGTGCCAGCCAGGCCCGTGGGCCTAAGGCGCCCTCGGGTGCTTTCTTT
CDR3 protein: CASQARGPKAPSGAFF

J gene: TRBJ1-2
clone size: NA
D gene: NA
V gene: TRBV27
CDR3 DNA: TGTGCCAGCAGCACACAGGGTCGGGTCTATGGCTACACCTTC
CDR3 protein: CASSTQGRVYGYTF

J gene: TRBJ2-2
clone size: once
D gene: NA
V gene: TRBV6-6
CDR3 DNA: TGTGCCAGCAAGGGGGCGAACACCGGGGAGCTGTTTTTT
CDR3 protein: CASKGANTGELFF

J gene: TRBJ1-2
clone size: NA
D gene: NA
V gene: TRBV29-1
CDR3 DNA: TGCAGCACCCTGGGAGGTACTCACTATGGCTACACCTTC
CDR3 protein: CSTLGGTHYGYTF

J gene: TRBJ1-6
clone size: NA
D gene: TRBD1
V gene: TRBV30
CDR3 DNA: TGTGCCTGGAGTTTCTGGACAGGATTTTCACCCCTCCACTTT
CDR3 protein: CAWSFWTGFSPLHF

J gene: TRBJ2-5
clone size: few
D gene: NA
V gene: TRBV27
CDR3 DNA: TGTGCCAGCACCAGCAGGGGGGGGACCCAGTACTTC
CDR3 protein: CASTSRGGTQYF

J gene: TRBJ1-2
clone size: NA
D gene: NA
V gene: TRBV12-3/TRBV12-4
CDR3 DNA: TGTGCCAGCAGTTTAGCCGACTATGGCTACACCTTC
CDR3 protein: CASSLADYGYTF

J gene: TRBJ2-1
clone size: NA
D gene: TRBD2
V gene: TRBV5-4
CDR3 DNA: TGTGCCAGCAGCCCGGAATCCACTAGCGCTGAGCAGTTCTTC
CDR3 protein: CASSPESTSAEQFF

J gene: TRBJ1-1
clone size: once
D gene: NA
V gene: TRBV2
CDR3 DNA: TGTGCCAGCACCGAGGGCACTGAAGCTTTCTTT
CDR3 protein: CASTEGTEAFF

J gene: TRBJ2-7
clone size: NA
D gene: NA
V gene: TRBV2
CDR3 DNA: TGTGCCAGCAGTGAAATGGACCCTCTGGAGCAGTACTTC
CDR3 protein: CASSEMDPLEQYF

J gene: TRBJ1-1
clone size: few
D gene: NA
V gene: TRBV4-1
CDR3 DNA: TGCGCCAGCAGCCAAGGGGGGAGGACTGAAGCTTTCTTT
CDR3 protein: CASSQGGRTEAFF

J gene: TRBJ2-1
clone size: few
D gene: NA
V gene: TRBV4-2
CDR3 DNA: TGTGCCAGCAGCCAAGGGAATGAGCAGTTCTTC
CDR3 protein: CASSQGNEQFF

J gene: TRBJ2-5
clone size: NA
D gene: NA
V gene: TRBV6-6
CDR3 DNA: TGTGCCAGCACCAATTCCGGGCCCTCGGAGACCCAGTACTTC
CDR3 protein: CASTNSGPSETQYF

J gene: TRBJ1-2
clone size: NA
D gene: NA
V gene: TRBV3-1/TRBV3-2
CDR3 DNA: TGTGCCAGCAGCTCCCGTGATTATGGCTACACCTTC
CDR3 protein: CASSSRDYGYTF

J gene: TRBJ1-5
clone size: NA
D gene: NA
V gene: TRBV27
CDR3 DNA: TGTGTAGGAGGGTTAGCAGGCAATCAGCCCCAGCATTTT
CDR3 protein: CVGGLAGNQPQHF

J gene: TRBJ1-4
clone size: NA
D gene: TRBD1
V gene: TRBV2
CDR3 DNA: TGTGCCAGCAGTGAGCAGACAGGGGTAAATGAAAAACTGTTTTTT
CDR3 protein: CASSEQTGVNEKLFF

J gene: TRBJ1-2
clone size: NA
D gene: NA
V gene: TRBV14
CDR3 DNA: TGTGCCAGCAGCCATACAAGGGTCTATGGCTACACCTTC
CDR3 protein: CASSHTRVYGYTF

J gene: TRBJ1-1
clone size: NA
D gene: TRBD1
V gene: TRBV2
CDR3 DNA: TGTGCCACCCAAGGACAGGGGGGGAACACTGAAGCTTTCTTT
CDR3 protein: CATQGQGGNTEAFF

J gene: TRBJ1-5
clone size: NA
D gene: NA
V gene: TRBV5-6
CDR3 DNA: TGTGCCAGCAGCTTCTACGGACCGTATAGCAATCAGCCCCAGCATTTT
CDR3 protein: CASSFYGPYSNQPQHF

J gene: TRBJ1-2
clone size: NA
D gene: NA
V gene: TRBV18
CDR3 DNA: TGTGCCAGCTCACCCTACCAGGACTATGGCTACACCTTC
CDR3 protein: CASSPYQDYGYTF

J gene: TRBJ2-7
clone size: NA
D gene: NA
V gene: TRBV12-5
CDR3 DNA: TGTGCTAGTGGTTTTGGTGGCTCCGGGTACGAGCAGTACTTC
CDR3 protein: CASGFGGSGYEQYF

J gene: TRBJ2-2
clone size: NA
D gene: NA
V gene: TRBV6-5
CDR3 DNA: TGTGCCAGCAGCATACTAGACCCCGGGGAGCTGTTTTTT
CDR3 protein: CASSILDPGELFF

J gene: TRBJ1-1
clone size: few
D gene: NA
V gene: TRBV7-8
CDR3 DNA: TGTGCCAGCAGCCAGGTTGGCGGAAGGGTGAACACTGAAGCTTTCTTT
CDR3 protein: CASSQVGGRVNTEAFF

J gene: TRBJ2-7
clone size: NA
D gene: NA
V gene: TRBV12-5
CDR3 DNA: TGTGCTAGTGATTACGAGCAGTACTTC
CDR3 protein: CASDYEQYF

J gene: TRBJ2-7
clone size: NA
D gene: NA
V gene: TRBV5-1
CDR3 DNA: TGCGCCAGCAGCTTGGAAGCTCTGGGGGCGGACGAGCAGTACTTC
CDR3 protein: CASSLEALGADEQYF

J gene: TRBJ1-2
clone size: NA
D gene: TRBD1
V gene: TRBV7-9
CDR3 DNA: TGTGCCAGCAGCTCCTCCGGGACAGCTTATGGCTACACCTTC
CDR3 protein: CASSSSGTAYGYTF

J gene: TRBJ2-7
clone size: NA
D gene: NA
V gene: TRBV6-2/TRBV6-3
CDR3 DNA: TGTGCCAGCACCCCACCGGACGGGCCCTACGAGCAGTACTTC
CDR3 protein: CASTPPDGPYEQYF

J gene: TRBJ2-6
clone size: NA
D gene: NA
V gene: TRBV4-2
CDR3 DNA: TGTGCCAGCAGCCAAGACTCTGGGGCCAACGTCCTGACTTTC
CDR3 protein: CASSQDSGANVLTF

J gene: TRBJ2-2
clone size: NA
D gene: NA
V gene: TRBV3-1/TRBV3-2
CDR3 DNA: TGTGCCAGCAGCCAGGTCGACACCGGGGAGCTGTTTTTT
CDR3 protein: CASSQVDTGELFF